Below, 20 T cell receptor beta chains from the same sample are listed, as sequenced in a study of T cell clusters in autoimmune cytopenias. One tube held mixed TRB-A and TRB-B primer pools for touch-down PCR. Reanalyzing the multiplex PCR reads, TCRdb keeps one entry per CDR3 protein, without DNA. Recorded for this sample: more than 4,000 distinct CDR3 sequences. Some 40,000 genome equivalents of blood DNA were amplified for TRB. These data were likewise used in another study, on T cell repertoires in aging, cancer and after chemotherapy.

Sequencing input: peripheral blood. Receptors were obtained from a human donor in good health.

The CDR3: CATSRDFGSRSSYEQYF. The chain has TRBV15 and TRBJ2-7; TCRdb proposes TRBD1, but this gene call is untestable without DNA. The CDR3 contains 17 residues. Germline V lookup: CDR1 LNHNV, CDR2 YYDKDF (reference sequence).

This clonotype counts as medium-sized by frequency. This rearrangement joins TRBV30 to TRBJ2-7; TCRdb's D call, TRBD1, is unchecked because there is no DNA. CDR3 length equals 14 residues. The V gene's germline CDR1 is GTSNPN and CDR2 SVGIG (reference sequence). This chain's CDR3 is CAWSGGDLQHEQYF. Full variable domain (remainder filled in from reference TRBV30 and TRBJ2-7): SQTIHQWPATLVQPVGSPLSLECTVEGTSNPNLYWYRQAAGRGLQLLFYSVGIGQISSEVPQNLSASRPQDRQFILSSKKLLLSDSGFYLCAWSGGDLQHEQYFGPGTRLTVT.

This CDR3 reads CASSRGLSYNEQFF. The chain uses TRBV6-5 and TRBJ2-1; TCRdb's D call, TRBD2, is unchecked because there is no DNA. The CDR3 spans 14 residues. Per the germline V gene, CDR1 is MNHEY and CDR2 is SVGAGI.

CDR3 amino acids: CASSPQLGLIEAGANVLTF. The V call is TRBV18, the J call TRBJ2-6; lacking DNA, the TRBD2 call made by TCRdb goes unchecked. This CDR3 region has 19 residues. Germline assignment: CDR1 KGHSH and CDR2 LQKENI. Full variable domain (remainder filled in from reference TRBV18 and TRBJ2-6): NAGVMQNPRHLVRRRGQEARLRCSPMKGHSHVYWYRQLPEEGLKFMVYLQKENIIDESGMPKERFSAEFPKEGPSILRIQQVVRGDSAAYFCASSPQLGLIEAGANVLTFGAGSRLTVL.

According to its frequency, this clonotype is medium-sized. The chain recombines TRBV19 with TRBJ1-6; TCRdb names TRBD1, which stays unverified in the absence of DNA. This CDR3 comprises 19 residues. Germline V gives CDR1 LNHDA, CDR2 SQIVND (reference sequence). The CDR3 loop reads CASAPTGRYYLGYNSPLHF. Combining the CDR3 with reference TRBV19 and TRBJ1-6 gives the whole variable domain DGGITQSPKYLFRKEGQNVTLSCEQNLNHDAMYWYRQDPGQGLRLIYYSQIVNDFQKGDIAEGYSVSREKKESFPLTVTSAQKNPTAFYLCASAPTGRYYLGYNSPLHFGNGTRLTVT.

The chain recombines TRBV7-9 with TRBJ2-1; TCRdb proposes TRBD1, but this gene call is untestable without DNA. Looked up from germline, CDR1 is SEHNR and CDR2 is FQNEAQ (reference sequence). CDR3 length equals 17 residues. CDR3 protein: CASSLPLSQFWSNEQFF.

According to its frequency, this clonotype is medium-sized. The chain is built from TRBV5-6 and TRBJ2-5; TCRdb calls TRBD1, which cannot be checked without DNA. The CDR3 is 14 amino acids. Germline CDR1 reads SGHDT; CDR2 reads YYEEEE. CDR3: CASSFWGRKETQYF.

The J gene is TRBJ2-4, the V gene TRBV5-6; TCRdb designates TRBD1, a call that cannot be tested without DNA. Germline CDR1 is SGHDT and CDR2 is YYEEEE. The CDR3 consists of 14 residues. The CDR3 protein is CASSYTGTPSFQYF.

The chain is built from TRBV12-3 or TRBV12-4 and TRBJ2-2; TCRdb gives TRBD1 as the D gene, but with no DNA this cannot be confirmed. This CDR3 contains 15 residues. CDR3 region: CASFQRDSDTGELFF.

The chain recombines TRBV7-2 with TRBJ2-7; TCRdb lists TRBD2, though no DNA is available to test this call. The CDR3 length is 16 residues. Germline loops: CDR1 SGHTA, CDR2 FQGNSA. The CDR3 spells CASSLAGSGRYYEQYF.

This chain links TRBV12-3 or TRBV12-4 with TRBJ2-7; as DNA is missing, the TRBD2 call by TCRdb cannot be tested. The CDR3 consists of 12 residues. This CDR3 is CASRRDGNEQYF.

The genes are TRBV7-9 and TRBJ2-7; TCRdb gives TRBD2 as the D gene, but with no DNA this cannot be confirmed. The CDR3 spans 15 residues. The germline gives CDR1 SEHNR, CDR2 FQNEAQ (reference sequence). Here the CDR3 reads CASNFVGGRVDEQYF.

This chain joins TRBV6-5 and TRBJ1-4. Germline CDR1 is MNHEY and CDR2 is SVGAGI. The length of the CDR3 is 13 residues. CDR3: CASSYSRNEKLFF.

The gene calls are TRBV7-2 and TRBJ1-4; checking the TCRdb D call of TRBD1 is not possible without DNA. The germline CDR1 and CDR2 sequences are SGHTA and FQGNSA. The CDR3 has 12 amino acids. CDR3 in amino acids: CASSLLRQELFF.

The chain has TRBV28 and TRBJ1-4. Looked up from germline, CDR1 is MDHEN and CDR2 is SYDVKM. The CDR3 has 15 amino acids. The CDR3 spells CASSPRTVTNEKLFF.

This sequence joins TRBV5-6 and TRBJ2-3; without DNA, the TCRdb call of TRBD2 cannot be checked. Per germline, CDR1 SGHDT and CDR2 YYEEEE. The length of the CDR3 is 15 residues. The CDR3 loop is CASSRLETRTDTQYF.

The CDR3 spells CASSSAEGGSGELFF. The J gene is TRBJ2-2, the V gene TRBV5-6; the D call from TCRdb, TRBD1, cannot be confirmed without DNA. The germline V gene has CDR1 SGHDT and CDR2 YYEEEE. The CDR3 runs to 15 residues.

This sequence joins TRBV5-4 and TRBJ2-1; the TCRdb call, TRBD2, lacks DNA for checking. The CDR3 runs to 18 residues. Germline loops: CDR1 SGHNT, CDR2 YYREEE (reference sequence). CDR3 region: CASSRGSGGRYTYNEQFF.

This clonotype is classed as medium-sized by frequency. The rearrangement links TRBV29-1 to TRBJ2-1; the TRBD1 assignment by TCRdb is unverifiable without DNA. This CDR3 region has 14 residues. Germline CDR1 and CDR2: SQVTM and ANQGSEA. The CDR3 sequence: CSVLLVSTVGEQFF.

V is TRBV6-6 and J is TRBJ2-1; TCRdb designates TRBD2, a call that cannot be tested without DNA. The CDR3 is made up of 13 amino acids. Germline CDR1 is MNHNY and CDR2 is SVGAGI (reference sequence). The CDR3: CASSHAGINEQFF.